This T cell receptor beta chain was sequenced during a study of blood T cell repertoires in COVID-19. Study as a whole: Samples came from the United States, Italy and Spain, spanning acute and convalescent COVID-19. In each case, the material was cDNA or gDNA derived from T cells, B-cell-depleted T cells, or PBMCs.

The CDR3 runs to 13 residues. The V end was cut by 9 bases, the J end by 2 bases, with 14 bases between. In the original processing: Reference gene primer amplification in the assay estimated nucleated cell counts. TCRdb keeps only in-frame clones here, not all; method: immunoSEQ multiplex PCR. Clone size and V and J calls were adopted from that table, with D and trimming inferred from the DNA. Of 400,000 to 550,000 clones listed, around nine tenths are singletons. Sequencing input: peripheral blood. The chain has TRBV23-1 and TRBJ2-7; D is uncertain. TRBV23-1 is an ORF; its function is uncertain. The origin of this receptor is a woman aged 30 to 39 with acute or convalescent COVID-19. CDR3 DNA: TGCGCCAGGGGCCGCAGAGACCCCTACGAGCAGTACTTC. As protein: CARGRRDPYEQYF.